Listed below are T cell receptor beta chains from one sample, sequenced in a study of blood T cell repertoires in COVID-19. Some clones are missing from TCRdb's copy, which holds only in-frame ones; the method was immunoSEQ multiplex PCR. In the table there are approximately 97,000 clones, around 90% of which are singletons. Specimen: peripheral blood. These receptors were collected from a man aged 50-60 years with active COVID-19. Both conserved end residues are part of each CDR3. A D gene is named only where the DNA matches it firmly. Only part of the rows carry a size: once, few, many, or a class if the clone is expanded.

j_gene | d_gene | abundance | len | v_gene | CDR3aa | CDR3nt
TRBJ1-1 | . | . | 15 | TRBV5-6 | CASSLGSSRVSEAFF | TGTGCCAGCAGCTTGGGGTCGAGCAGGGTCTCTGAAGCTTTCTTT
TRBJ1-5 | . | few | 13 | TRBV2 | CASTEQGNQPQHF | TGTGCCAGCACTGAACAGGGAAATCAGCCCCAGCATTTT
TRBJ2-3 | . | . | 16 | TRBV2 | CASTPRTARSSDTQYF | TGTGCCAGCACCCCCAGGACAGCTCGCTCCTCAGATACGCAGTATTTT
TRBJ2-2 | TRBD1 | . | 14 | TRBV5-1 | CASNGQGAAGELFF | TGCGCCAGCAACGGACAGGGGGCGGCCGGGGAGCTGTTTTTT
TRBJ2-3 | . | once | 14 | TRBV7-2 | CASSLAAGDYTQYF | TGTGCCAGCAGCTTAGCGGCCGGGGATTATACGCAGTATTTT
TRBJ1-5 | TRBD1 | few | 15 | TRBV2 | CASRDWDRVNGPQHF | TGTGCCAGCAGGGATTGGGACAGGGTGAATGGGCCCCAGCATTTT
TRBJ2-5 | . | . | 12 | TRBV29-1 | CSLRGAQETQYF | TGCAGCCTTCGGGGGGCGCAGGAGACCCAGTACTTC
TRBJ2-1 | . | . | 15 | TRBV10-3 | CAISSSAKTYNEQFF | TGTGCCATCAGTTCTAGCGCCAAAACTTACAATGAGCAGTTCTTC
TRBJ2-7 | TRBD2 | . | 15 | TRBV5-6 | CASSLGRTSGDEQYF | TGTGCCAGCAGCTTGGGTCGGACTAGCGGGGACGAGCAGTACTTC
TRBJ1-2 | TRBD1 | . | 13 | TRBV11-2 | CASSETGVGGYTF | TGTGCCAGCAGCGAGACAGGGGTAGGCGGCTACACCTTC
TRBJ2-3 | . | . | 13 | TRBV3-1/TRBV3-2 | CASSPARGFTQYF | TGTGCCAGCAGCCCTGCCAGGGGTTTCACGCAGTATTTT
TRBJ2-5 | . | . | 14 | TRBV5-6 | CASSERVYQETQYF | TGTGCCAGCAGCGAAAGAGTGTACCAAGAGACCCAGTACTTC
TRBJ2-2 | . | . | 17 | TRBV4-3 | CASSQDPVGAGTGELFF | TGCGCCAGCAGCCAAGATCCGGTGGGGGCGGGCACCGGGGAGCTGTTTTTT
TRBJ2-7 | . | . | 13 | TRBV27 | CASSFVPVYEQYF | TGTGCCAGCAGTTTTGTTCCAGTATACGAGCAGTACTTC
TRBJ2-5 | . | . | 14 | TRBV11-1 | CASTQGGELGSQYF | TGTGCCAGCACCCAAGGGGGAGAACTAGGGTCCCAGTACTTC
TRBJ2-7 | . | . | 13 | TRBV4-1 | CASSQVLGREQYF | TGCGCCAGCAGCCAGGTGCTAGGGAGGGAGCAGTACTTC
TRBJ1-5 | . | once | 17 | TRBV5-6 | CASSLGWNRAPNQPQHF | TGTGCCAGCAGCTTGGGGTGGAACAGAGCTCCCAATCAGCCCCAGCATTTT
TRBJ1-1 | . | . | 15 | TRBV10-3 | CAISESSGGGTEAFF | TGTGCCATCAGTGAGTCGAGCGGGGGCGGCACTGAAGCTTTCTTT
TRBJ2-3 | TRBD2 | . | 15 | TRBV7-2 | CASSLAGGDTDTQYF | TGTGCCAGCAGCTTAGCGGGGGGGGACACAGATACGCAGTATTTT
TRBJ2-7 | TRBD1 | . | 15 | TRBV6-5 | CASSLAGDRTYEQYF | TGTGCCAGCAGCCTCGCTGGGGACAGGACCTACGAGCAGTACTTC
TRBJ1-2 | . | . | 12 | TRBV6-5 | CATTVANYGYTF | TGTGCCACTACAGTAGCTAACTATGGCTACACCTTC